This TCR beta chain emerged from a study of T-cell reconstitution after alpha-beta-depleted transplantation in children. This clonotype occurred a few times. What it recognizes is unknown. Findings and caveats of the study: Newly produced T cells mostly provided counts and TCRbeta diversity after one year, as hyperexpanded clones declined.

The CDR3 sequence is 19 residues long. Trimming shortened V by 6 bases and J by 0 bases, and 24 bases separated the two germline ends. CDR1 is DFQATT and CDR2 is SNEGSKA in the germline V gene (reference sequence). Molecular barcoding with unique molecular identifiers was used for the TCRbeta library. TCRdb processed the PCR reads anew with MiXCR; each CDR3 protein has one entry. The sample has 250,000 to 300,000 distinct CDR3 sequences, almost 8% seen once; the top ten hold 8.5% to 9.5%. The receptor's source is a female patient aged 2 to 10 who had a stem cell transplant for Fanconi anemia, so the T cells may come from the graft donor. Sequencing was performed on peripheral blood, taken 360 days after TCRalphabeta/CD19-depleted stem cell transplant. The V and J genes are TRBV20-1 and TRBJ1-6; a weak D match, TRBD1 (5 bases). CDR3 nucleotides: TGCAGTGCACCGGGACTCAGTAGGATCGGGAGCTCCTATAATTCACCCCTCCACTTT. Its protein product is CSAPGLSRIGSSYNSPLHF.